These 26 T cell receptor beta chains share one sample of origin, sequenced in a study of blood T cell repertoires in COVID-19. TCRdb keeps only in-frame clones here, not all; method: immunoSEQ multiplex PCR. The table includes about 480,000 clones, roughly 91% detected once. Material for sequencing was peripheral blood. These receptors originate from a woman aged 25 to 45 with acute or convalescent COVID-19.

The chain uses TRBV18 and TRBJ2-2; 7 positions agree with TRBD1. V dropped 5 bases and J dropped 8; count of bases not matched to a gene: 8. The CDR3 is made up of 14 amino acids. Germline V CDR1 and CDR2: KGHSH, LQKENI. CDR3 in DNA: TGTGCCAGCTCAAGGGACAGTTACGCAGGGGAGCTGTTTTTT. Protein sequence: CASSRDSYAGELFF.

The chain recombines TRBV11-2 with TRBJ1-2, with TRBD1 matching 9 bases. CDR1 is SGHAT and CDR2 is FQNNGV in the germline V gene. There are 14 residues in the CDR3. Trimming took 5 bases from V and 5 from J; bases not matched to a gene: 6. The CDR3, as DNA: TGTGCCAGCAGCACCGGGACAGGGTGGTATGGCTACACCTTC. Encoded protein: CASSTGTGWYGYTF.

This chain connects TRBV5-4 to TRBJ1-2; 7 bases map to TRBD1. The CDR3 spans 15 residues. Germline lookup yields CDR1 SGHNT and CDR2 YYREEE (reference sequence). V was pared by 4 bases and J by 2 bases, with 8 bases of the junction left unmatched. The chain's CDR3 is CASSNAGTANYGYTF. The CDR3 nucleotides read TGTGCCAGCAGCAACGCCGGGACAGCAAACTATGGCTACACCTTC. The complete variable domain, with remaining parts taken from reference TRBV5-4 and TRBJ1-2, reads ETGVTQSPTHLIKTRGQQVTLRCSSQSGHNTVSWYQQALGQGPQFIFQYYREEENGRGNFPPRFSGLQFPNYSSELNVNALELDDSALYLCASSNAGTANYGYTFGSGTRLTVV.

As to this clone: The same CDR3 can be traced to other DNA sequences in this sample. The J gene is TRBJ1-1, the V gene TRBV19; D is possibly TRBD1 (5 bases). CDR3 size: 14 residues. The germline V gene has CDR1 LNHDA and CDR2 SQIVND (reference sequence). V was shortened by 2 bases and J by 1 base, with 8 bases between the two germline ends. CDR3 DNA sequence: TGTGCCAGTAGTATAACGGGGGAGAACACTGAAGCTTTCTTT. Protein: CASSITGENTEAFF. Based on the CDR3 plus reference TRBV19 and TRBJ1-1, the full variable domain is DGGITQSPKYLFRKEGQNVTLSCEQNLNHDAMYWYRQDPGQGLRLIYYSQIVNDFQKGDIAEGYSVSREKKESFPLTVTSAQKNPTAFYLCASSITGENTEAFFGQGTRLTVV.

The chain carries TRBV3-1 (or the pseudogene TRBV3-2) and TRBJ2-7, with 7 bases fitting TRBD1. Germline V gene lookup returns CDR1 LGHDT and CDR2 YNNKEL (reference sequence). V shed 4 bases, J shed 3 bases, and the junction held 12 bases outside the gene matches. This CDR3 has 16 amino acids. The CDR3 DNA reads TGTGCCAGCAGCCTGCTCCGGGACAGTCTTCACTACGAGCAGTACTTC. Translation: CASSLLRDSLHYEQYF.

The rearrangement uses TRBV19 and TRBJ2-2, with 11 bases lining up with TRBD2. After removal of 5 bases from V and 6 bases from J, the junction contained 8 bases not matched to a gene. Germline CDR1 and CDR2: LNHDA and SQIVND (reference sequence). This CDR3 has 16 residues. The CDR3 region has the DNA TGTGCCAGTAGTCCCCTAGCGGGGGGCGGGCCCGGGGAGCTGTTTTTT. This codes for CASSPLAGGGPGELFF. The whole variable domain, remainder taken from reference TRBV19 and TRBJ2-2, is DGGITQSPKYLFRKEGQNVTLSCEQNLNHDAMYWYRQDPGQGLRLIYYSQIVNDFQKGDIAEGYSVSREKKESFPLTVTSAQKNPTAFYLCASSPLAGGGPGELFFGEGSRLTVL.

V is TRBV30 and J is TRBJ2-5; 8 bases agree with TRBD2. Germline V CDR1 and CDR2: GTSNPN, SVGIG (reference sequence). CDR3 length: 16 amino acids. The ends lost 0 bases at V and 3 bases at J; junction bases unmatched: 9. CDR3 in DNA: TGTGCCTGGAGTGTGGGAGGACCGGGACTAGAAGAGACCCAGTACTTC. It is translated as CAWSVGGPGLEETQYF. Drawing the rest from reference TRBV30 and TRBJ2-5, the complete variable domain is SQTIHQWPATLVQPVGSPLSLECTVEGTSNPNLYWYRQAAGRGLQLLFYSVGIGQISSEVPQNLSASRPQDRQFILSSKKLLLSDSGFYLCAWSVGGPGLEETQYFGPGTRLLVL.

The chain has TRBV28 and TRBJ2-5; D gene ambiguous. Germline CDR1 is MDHEN and CDR2 is SYDVKM. This CDR3 spans 16 amino acids. V was clipped by 7 bases and J by 0 bases, with 18 bases between them. CDR3 residues: CASTTRVAEYQETQYF. CDR3 in DNA: TGTGCCAGCACCACACGGGTGGCGGAGTACCAAGAGACCCAGTACTTC.

This clone is a singleton in its sample. The same CDR3 can be traced to other DNA sequences in this sample. The rearrangement links TRBV24-1 to TRBJ1-2, with D possibly TRBD1 on 6 matching bases. V was trimmed by 10 bases and J by 4 bases, leaving 9 bases between them. The germline V gene encodes CDR1 KGHDR and CDR2 SFDVKD. The CDR3 has 11 residues. This CDR3 reads CATSQGYGYTF. DNA of the CDR3: TGTGCCACTTCACAGGGCTATGGCTACACCTTC.

This chain connects TRBV15 to TRBJ2-1; TRBD2 matches at 9 bases. V gave up 0 bases and J gave up 4 bases; unmatched junction bases: 4. The V gene's germline CDR1 is LNHNV and CDR2 YYDKDF (reference sequence). This CDR3 comprises 16 residues. As DNA, the CDR3 is TGTGCCACCAGCAGAGAGGGCGGGGGGGATTACAATGAGCAGTTCTTC. Protein: CATSREGGGDYNEQFF.

In DNA form, the CDR3 reads TGCGCCAGCAGCGCGGACAGGCCTCCCTATGGCTACACCTTC. Translation gives CASSADRPPYGYTF. The chain uses TRBV5-1 and TRBJ1-2; 7 nucleotides match TRBD1. The CDR3 runs to 14 residues. The germline CDR1 and CDR2 sequences are SGHRS and YFSETQ. The V segment lost 4 bases and the J segment 4 bases; nucleotides outside the gene matches: 7.

The gene calls are TRBV18 and TRBJ1-2; 10 nucleotides match TRBD1. This CDR3 spans 17 amino acids. With V trimmed by 0 bases and J by 8 bases, 12 bases remained unmatched. The V gene's germline CDR1 is KGHSH and CDR2 LQKENI. CDR3 region: CASSPPSGQGVVGGYTF. CDR3 nucleotides: TGTGCCAGCTCACCACCAAGTGGACAGGGGGTCGTAGGGGGCTACACCTTC.

The rearrangement joins TRBV29-1 to TRBJ2-7; D is perhaps TRBD1 (7 bases). V was cut by 4 bases and J by 1 base, with 14 bases left in between. Germline values: CDR1 SQVTM, CDR2 ANQGSEA. The CDR3 has 14 residues. CDR3 in DNA: TGCAGCGTTGTGAAGGCAGGGGGGTCCTACGAGCAGTACTTC. It specifies CSVVKAGGSYEQYF.

The chain carries TRBV30 and TRBJ2-7, with 7 bases matching TRBD1. The CDR3 consists of 13 residues. The ends lost 4 bases at V and 4 bases at J; junction bases unmatched: 7. Germline CDR1 and CDR2: GTSNPN and SVGIG (reference sequence). Here the CDR3 reads CAWKTDRNYEQYF. The CDR3 DNA follows: TGTGCCTGGAAGACGGACAGGAATTACGAGCAGTACTTC. The complete variable domain, with remaining parts taken from reference TRBV30 and TRBJ2-7, reads SQTIHQWPATLVQPVGSPLSLECTVEGTSNPNLYWYRQAAGRGLQLLFYSVGIGQISSEVPQNLSASRPQDRQFILSSKKLLLSDSGFYLCAWKTDRNYEQYFGPGTRLTVT.

The V call is TRBV5-1, the J call TRBJ2-2; 14 bases align to TRBD2. Germline loops: CDR1 SGHRS, CDR2 YFSETQ. The CDR3 covers 16 residues. Trimming took 6 bases from V and 5 from J; bases not matched to a gene: 6. The CDR3 bases are TGCGCCAGCACCCCGACTAGCGGGGGGGCAACCGGGGAGCTGTTTTTT. Translating it yields CASTPTSGGATGELFF. The variable domain in full, with the rest retrieved from reference TRBV5-1 and TRBJ2-2, is KAGVTQTPRYLIKTRGQQVTLSCSPISGHRSVSWYQQTPGQGLQFLFEYFSETQRNKGNFPGRFSGRQFSNSRSEMNVSTLELGDSALYLCASTPTSGGATGELFFGEGSRLTVL.

The chain couples TRBV7-2 to TRBJ1-1, with D unresolved. Trimming pared 1 base from V and 8 bases from J, leaving 11 bases between. The CDR3 has 13 amino acids. Germline lookup yields CDR1 SGHTA and CDR2 FQGNSA. The CDR3 nucleotides are TGTGCCAGCAGCTTAGTAAGCAGGAACGAAGCTTTCTTT. Translated: CASSLVSRNEAFF.

The chain carries TRBV4-1 and TRBJ2-3; TRBD1 matches 12 bases. V was pared by 4 bases and J by 5 bases, with 4 bases of the junction left unmatched. Germline CDR1 is MGHRA and CDR2 is YSYEKL. The CDR3 loop spans 15 amino acids. The CDR3 loop reads CASSPRDRGQDTQYF. The CDR3 nucleotides are TGCGCCAGCAGCCCCCGGGACAGGGGGCAAGATACGCAGTATTTT.

The DNA for the CDR3 is TGTGCCAGCAGCCACCTTGGACAGGAGAACTATGGCTACACCTTC. Its protein product is CASSHLGQENYGYTF. The chain joins TRBV3-1 (or the pseudogene TRBV3-2) to TRBJ1-2; TRBD1 aligns across 7 bases. The CDR3 has 15 residues. The germline gives CDR1 LGHDT, CDR2 YNNKEL (reference sequence). V shed 3 bases, J shed 2 bases, and the junction held 6 bases outside the gene matches.

The rearrangement links TRBV28 to TRBJ2-2; the D is unclear. Trimming stripped 4 bases from V and 4 bases from J, with 7 bases between. The germline V gene encodes CDR1 MDHEN and CDR2 SYDVKM. The CDR3 contains 13 residues. CDR3 nucleotide sequence: TGTGCCAGCAGTTATCAGCGCACCGGGGAGCTGTTTTTT. This sequence encodes CASSYQRTGELFF.

The rearrangement links TRBV9 to TRBJ2-3; D call uncertain. The CDR3 loop spans 13 amino acids. Germline CDR1 is SGDLS and CDR2 is YYNGEE. V lost 2 bases to trimming and J lost 6 bases, with 10 bases between them. CDR3 sequence (DNA): TGTGCCAGCAGCGTTACCCTCCAGGATACGCAGTATTTT. It codes for CASSVTLQDTQYF.

The chain employs TRBV7-3 and TRBJ2-2, with D possibly TRBD2 on 7 matching bases. Trimming took 4 bases from V and 4 from J, leaving 31 bases between them. From germline, CDR1 is SGHTA and CDR2 FQGTGA. The CDR3 extends over 21 amino acids. Here the CDR3 reads CASSSILQWEGGPLVTGELFF. The CDR3 DNA sequence: TGTGCCAGCAGCTCCATATTACAGTGGGAGGGGGGGCCCCTCGTCACCGGGGAGCTGTTTTTT. Drawing the rest from reference TRBV7-3 and TRBJ2-2, the complete variable domain is GAGVSQTPSNKVTEKGKYVELRCDPISGHTALYWYRQSLGQGPEFLIYFQGTGAADDSGLPNDRFFAVRPEGSVSTLKIQRTERGDSAVYLCASSSILQWEGGPLVTGELFFGEGSRLTVL.

The CDR3 nucleotides are TGTGCCAGCAGCTGGAGCGGGCGGGTCGGCGAGACCCAGTACTTC. Residues: CASSWSGRVGETQYF. V is TRBV7-2 and J is TRBJ2-5; D may be TRBD2 (6 bases). The CDR3 totals 15 residues. Trimming stripped 4 bases from V and 5 bases from J, with 17 bases between. Germline CDR1 and CDR2: SGHTA and FQGNSA.

This chain uses TRBV5-5 with TRBJ1-6; D ambiguous. V was pared by 3 bases and J by 5 bases, with 15 bases between. CDR1 SGHKS and CDR2 YYEKEE come from the germline V gene (reference sequence). This CDR3 is 16 amino acids long. The DNA of the CDR3 is TGTGCCAGCAGCTACTTTGAACTCGTTCATAATTCACCCCTCCACTTT. This gives the protein CASSYFELVHNSPLHF.

The CDR3 DNA reads as TGTGCCAGCAGCCCAGGGACAGGGAGCACAGATACGCAGTATTTT. Protein: CASSPGTGSTDTQYF. This sequence joins TRBV7-7 and TRBJ2-3; 9 positions match TRBD1. Germline CDR1 reads SSHAT; CDR2 reads FNYEAQ (reference sequence). The V gene end was trimmed by 5 bases and the J gene end by 0 bases; junction bases not matched to a gene: 3. This CDR3 is built from 15 residues.

The rearrangement joins TRBV5-4 to TRBJ1-4; the match to TRBD1 covers 8 bases. Germline loops: CDR1 SGHNT, CDR2 YYREEE (reference sequence). Trimming at V came to 5 bases and at J to 2 bases, leaving 5 bases not matched to a gene. The CDR3 consists of 15 residues. The CDR3 is CASSSTGGTNEKLFF. The CDR3 DNA sequence: TGTGCCAGCAGTAGTACAGGGGGTACTAATGAAAAACTGTTTTTT.

The V call is TRBV4-2, the J call TRBJ2-3; D may be TRBD2 (6 bases). Deletions cut 0 bases from V and 0 bases from J, with 13 bases between. The CDR3 consists of 17 residues. Germline CDR1 is LGHNA and CDR2 is YNFKEQ. CDR3 nucleotide sequence: TGTGCCAGCAGCCAAGATGGGATAGCGGCTAGCACAGATACGCAGTATTTT. It translates to CASSQDGIAASTDTQYF.